This is a list of T cell receptor beta chains from one sample in a study of control samples from healthy donors and cancer patients. Profiling relied on immunoSEQ multiplex PCR, and the TCRdb table lists in-frame clones only, not all of them. The table lists some 150,000 clones, 80% to 95% of them singletons. Sample: blood. These receptors originate from a man under 40 in good health. Both conserved end residues are part of each CDR3. D genes are given only for firm matches. Only some rows state a clone size, as once, few, many or a class for expanded clones.

j_gene | d_gene | abundance | v_gene | CDR3nt | CDR3aa
TRBJ2-2 | . | . | TRBV14 | TGTGCCAGCAGCCAAGCTCACACCGGGGAGCTGTTTTTT | CASSQAHTGELFF
TRBJ2-3 | . | . | TRBV28 | TGTGCCACCAGGTCTAGCGGCACAGATACGCAGTATTTT | CATRSSGTDTQYF
TRBJ1-2 | . | . | TRBV9 | TGTGCCAGCAGCGCCGAGACGAAGGCCCGGGGCTACACCTTC | CASSAETKARGYTF
TRBJ2-7 | TRBD1 | . | TRBV7-8 | TGTGCCAGCAGCCCTCCTCGGACAGGGGACTCCTACGAGCAGTACTTC | CASSPPRTGDSYEQYF
TRBJ1-1 | . | . | TRBV9 | TGTGCCAGCAGCGCCCCAGAGACTGAAGCTTTCTTT | CASSAPETEAFF
TRBJ2-7 | . | . | TRBV5-1 | TGCGCCAGCAGCTTGGGACAGGGAGGATCCTACGAGCAGTACTTC | CASSLGQGGSYEQYF
TRBJ1-1 | TRBD1 | . | TRBV6-5 | TGTGCCAGCAGGAAGGCGACAGGGGCGGAGGCTGAAGCTTTCTTT | CASRKATGAEAEAFF
TRBJ1-1 | . | . | TRBV5-5 | TGTGCCAGCAGCTTATATCTTAGCACTGAAGCTTTCTTT | CASSLYLSTEAFF
TRBJ2-7 | TRBD2 | . | TRBV5-1 | TGCGCCAGCAGCTCGAGTATACTAGCGGGGGGGCGCGAGCAGTACTTC | CASSSSILAGGREQYF
TRBJ1-1 | . | . | TRBV30 | TGTGCCTGGAGTCCCCGACAAGACACTGAAGCTTTCTTT | CAWSPRQDTEAFF
TRBJ1-3 | . | . | TRBV5-1 | TGCGCCAGCAGCTTGGAAGCTTACGGAAACACCATATATTTT | CASSLEAYGNTIYF
TRBJ1-4 | . | . | TRBV5-6 | TGTGCCAGCAGCCCAGGGATTCCCGGGAGCGAAAAACTGTTTTTT | CASSPGIPGSEKLFF
TRBJ1-6 | TRBD1 | . | TRBV5-1 | TGCGCCAGCAGCTTGGGAACAGGGGATTCACCCCTCCACTTT | CASSLGTGDSPLHF
TRBJ1-5 | . | . | TRBV5-1 | TGCGCCAGCAGCCCGGACAGTAGCAATCAGCCCCAGCATTTT | CASSPDSSNQPQHF
TRBJ2-2 | TRBD2 | once | TRBV4-1 | TGCGCCAGCAGCCAACCTAGCGGGGGGGCGACCTACGAGAAGCTGTTTTTT | CASSQPSGGATYEKLFF
TRBJ1-2 | . | . | TRBV3-1/TRBV3-2 | TGTGCCAGCAGCCAAGGGATGCGGGGGAACTATGGCTACACCTTC | CASSQGMRGNYGYTF
TRBJ1-3 | . | . | TRBV9 | TGTGCCAGCAGCGTCACCCCCCGACACAACTCTGGAAACACCATATATTTT | CASSVTPRHNSGNTIYF
TRBJ2-1 | TRBD1 | . | TRBV19 | TGTGCCAGTAGCCGACAGGGTTCCTACAATGAGCAGTTCTTC | CASSRQGSYNEQFF
TRBJ1-1 | TRBD1 | . | TRBV5-1 | TGCGCCAGCAGCTCAGGGGGCGCGGACACTGAAGCTTTCTTT | CASSSGGADTEAFF
TRBJ1-1 | TRBD1 | . | TRBV9 | TGTGCCAGCAGCCCTGGACAGGGGAGGGGCACTGAAGCTTTCTTT | CASSPGQGRGTEAFF
TRBJ2-1 | TRBD2 | . | TRBV28 | TGTGCCAGCAGTTTATTCTCCGGGGGGTACTACAATGAGCAGTTCTTC | CASSLFSGGYYNEQFF
TRBJ1-1 | . | . | TRBV16 | TGTGCCAGCAGCCAATTAAGGCGGTCGGGAGAAGCTTTCTTT | CASSQLRRSGEAFF
TRBJ1-6 | . | . | TRBV5-1 | TGCGCCAGCAGCTTGGTCCCATATAATTCACCCCTCCACTTT | CASSLVPYNSPLHF
TRBJ1-2 | . | . | TRBV3-1/TRBV3-2 | TGTGCCAGCAGCCAAGCGGGGGGGGTTTCTAACTATGGCTACACCTTC | CASSQAGGVSNYGYTF
TRBJ2-7 | TRBD1 | . | TRBV5-5 | TGTGCCAGCAGCCCAGCCGCGGGACAGGGCTACGAGCAGTACTTC | CASSPAAGQGYEQYF
TRBJ2-5 | . | . | TRBV19 | TGTGCCAGTACTGGGTCTGGGGGCCGGGAGACCCAGTACTTC | CASTGSGGRETQYF
TRBJ2-2 | TRBD1 | . | TRBV7-3 | TGTGCCAGCAGCTTAACGGGACAGACGAACACCGGGGAGCTGTTTTTT | CASSLTGQTNTGELFF
TRBJ1-5 | . | many | TRBV7-9 | TGTGCCAGCAGCCGCTTTGGGGCCGGGGACAATCAGCCCCAGCATTTT | CASSRFGAGDNQPQHF
TRBJ1-2 | TRBD1 | . | TRBV7-2 | TGTGCCAGCAGCTTAGAGGGGGCGCGTTATGGCTACACCTTC | CASSLEGARYGYTF
TRBJ2-2 | TRBD1 | many | TRBV5-1 | TGCGCCAGTAAGGGACAGGCTTCGACCGGGGAGCTGTTTTTT | CASKGQASTGELFF
TRBJ2-7 | . | . | TRBV5-1 | TGCGCCAGCAGCTTCGGGTCCCCCTACGAGCAGTACTTC | CASSFGSPYEQYF
TRBJ2-2 | . | . | TRBV7-6 | TGTGCCAGCAGCTTAGGTTCGAACACCGGGGAGCTGTTTTTT | CASSLGSNTGELFF
TRBJ2-1 | . | . | TRBV24-1 | TGTGCCCCTGTGAGGGAGCAGTTCTTC | CAPVREQFF
TRBJ2-3 | . | . | TRBV14 | TGTGCCAGCAGCCATTTATCCCTAGCACCTTCCACAGATACGCAGTATTTT | CASSHLSLAPSTDTQYF
TRBJ2-2 | TRBD2 | . | TRBV7-8 | TGTGCCAGCAGCTTAGTTAAGCGGGGGCACACCGGGGAGCTGTTTTTT | CASSLVKRGHTGELFF
TRBJ2-3 | TRBD2 | . | TRBV19 | TGTGCCAGTAGTGAAACTAGCGGGGGCACAGATACGCAGTATTTT | CASSETSGGTDTQYF
TRBJ1-2 | . | . | TRBV7-2 | TGTGCCAGCGCCAGAGGGGTAGGAAACTATGGCTACACCTTC | CASARGVGNYGYTF
TRBJ1-5 | . | . | TRBV27 | TGTGCCAGCAGTTTTGCAGTTTATCAGCCCCAGCATTTT | CASSFAVYQPQHF